Shown below are 24 T cell receptor beta chains from a single sample sequenced in a study of Tregs in tolerant kidney transplant recipients. Recipients received nonmyeloablative bone marrow transplants from related graft donors, with transient mixed chimerism. Measured with immunoSEQ multiplex PCR; TCRdb has only the in-frame clones, and not every one. The record lists some 29,000 clones, of which the ten most abundant hold 1.8%. The starting material was CD4+ T cells from blood (PBMCs), obtained 24 months after the transplant. The source of these receptors is a human patient who received a combined kidney and bone marrow transplant. Part of the T cells may come from the graft donor.

Worth noting for this clone: The CDR3 end falls 3 residues outside the read, so it is completed with the germline J gene. This chain uses TRBV28 with TRBJ2-2; D may be TRBD2 (6 bases). The V gene lost 6 bases and the J gene lost 5 bases, with 16 bases spanning the gap. Germline V gene sequence: CDR1 MDHEN, CDR2 SYDVKM. The CDR3 consists of 15 residues. CDR3 bases read: TGTGCCAGCAGACCTAGCGATGGAGGGACCGGGGAG. Residues: CASRPSDGGTGE. The CDR3, in full, reads CASRPSDGGTGELFF.

A remark on this clone: The read ends 3 residues early relative to the CDR3; the germline J gene fills the gap. This rearrangement joins TRBV7-2 to TRBJ2-7; 8 nucleotides match TRBD2. The V and J ends lost 2 bases and 1 base, in that order; junction bases with no gene match: 4. This CDR3 contains 15 residues. The germline CDR1 and CDR2 sequences are SGHTA and FQGNSA. CDR3 bases read: TGTGCCAGCAGCTTACAGCCTAGCGGGTCCTACGAG. This gives the protein CASSLQPSGSYE. The full CDR3 reads CASSLQPSGSYEQYF.

The sequenced part of the CDR3 DNA is TGTGCCAGCAGCTTAGAGGCCAGGGCTAACTATGGC. Translated, it gives CASSLEARANYG. The entire CDR3 is CASSLEARANYGYTF. J is TRBJ1-2 and V is TRBV11-2; weak D call: TRBD1 (5 bases). Sequencing ends 3 residues short of the CDR3 end; the germline J gene provides the rest. With 0 bases removed from V and 0 bases from J, the gap between germline ends came to 8 bases. Germline assignment: CDR1 SGHAT and CDR2 FQNNGV. The CDR3 covers 15 residues.

In regard to this clone: The read terminates 3 residues before the CDR3 end, so the remaining end is supplied by the germline J gene. V gene TRBV7-9 combines with J gene TRBJ2-7; 7 positions match TRBD1. CDR1 is SEHNR and CDR2 is FQNEAQ in the germline V gene (reference sequence). V dropped 2 bases and J dropped 4; count of bases not matched to a gene: 8. CDR3 length equals 15 residues. Partial CDR3 DNA: TGTGCCAGCAGCTTAAGACAGGGATCTTTGTACGAG. This translates into CASSLRQGSLYE. The whole CDR3 sequence is CASSLRQGSLYEQYF.

Its frequency marks this clone as medium-sized. The CDR3 goes on 3 residues after the read ends, and that part is filled in from the germline J gene. V usage is TRBV12-3 or TRBV12-4 and J usage is TRBJ2-2, with TRBD1 identical over 7 bases. With V trimmed by 5 bases and J by 4 bases, 7 bases remained unmatched. This CDR3 region has 15 residues. The covered CDR3 bases are TGTGCCAGCAGTCCTCGGGACAGAAGCACCGGGGAG. Translated: CASSPRDRSTGE. The whole CDR3 protein is CASSPRDRSTGELFF.

Comment on this clone: The read stops 3 residues short of the end of the CDR3; the missing end is completed from the germline J gene. The chain carries TRBV7-9 and TRBJ2-1; D may be TRBD1 (6 bases). The CDR3 length is 12 residues. The germline V gene has CDR1 SEHNR and CDR2 FQNEAQ (reference sequence). Trimming pared 5 bases from V and 9 bases from J, leaving 11 bases between. The chain's CDR3 is CASSAGTREQFF. CDR3 DNA, as far as it was read: TGTGCCAGCAGCGCCGGGACACGTGAG.

CDR3 DNA (partial): TGTGCCAGCAGGACTACGGGGGGGGATACG. Encoded protein: CASRTTGGDT. The whole CDR3 protein reads CASRTTGGDTQYF. The chain has TRBV12-3 or TRBV12-4 and TRBJ2-3; 8 bases are a match to TRBD2. The read terminates 3 residues ahead of where the CDR3 ends, so the germline J gene completes it. The CDR3 spans 13 residues. The V segment lost 6 bases and the J segment 6 bases; nucleotides outside the gene matches: 5.

Concerning this clone itself: The CDR3 goes on 3 residues after the read ends, and that part is filled in from the germline J gene. This chain connects TRBV7-2 to TRBJ1-2; tentatively, D is TRBD1 (6 bases). The germline gives CDR1 SGHTA, CDR2 FQGNSA. The CDR3 is 15 residues long. Incomplete CDR3 DNA: TGTGCCAGCAGCCTCCCCTCTCAGGGGAGTAAGGGC. Amino acids: CASSLPSQGSKG. The full-length CDR3 reads as CASSLPSQGSKGYTF.

As for this clone: The sequence runs out 3 residues before the end of the CDR3; the remainder is reconstructed from the germline J gene. The chain links TRBV20-1 to TRBJ1-5, with 7 nucleotides matching TRBD1. Germline V gene sequence: CDR1 DFQATT, CDR2 SNEGSKA (reference sequence). J gave up 2 bases and V 4 bases, and 8 bases lay outside the gene matches. CDR3 size: 15 residues. The CDR3 sequence is CSATPEDRGNQPQHF. The DNA read from the CDR3 is TGCAGTGCTACCCCCGAAGACAGGGGCAATCAGCCC.

Regarding this clone: Read sequence stops 3 residues before the CDR3 end, and the germline J gene provides the missing end. The V gene is TRBV20-1, the J gene TRBJ2-5, with 12 bases identical to TRBD2. The trim removed 1 base at V and 1 base at J, leaving 10 bases unmatched. Germline V gives CDR1 DFQATT, CDR2 SNEGSKA (reference sequence). The CDR3 covers 18 residues. CDR3 residues: CSARGLAGVKGGQETQYF. CDR3 DNA, as far as it was read: TGCAGTGCTAGAGGACTAGCGGGAGTCAAGGGTGGCCAAGAGACC.

Points on this clone: The read ends 3 residues before the CDR3 terminus; that terminus is restored from the germline J gene. This chain joins TRBV6-2 or TRBV6-3 and TRBJ1-2, with 7 positions matching TRBD1. The CDR3 runs 16 residues. The germline CDR1 and CDR2 sequences are MNHEY and SVGEGT. Trimming cost V 2 bases and J 2 bases; bases outside gene matches: 8. CDR3 bases read: TGTGCCAGCAGTTACAGACAGGGTGTGACAAACTATGGC. Amino acids: CASSYRQGVTNYG. In full, the CDR3 is CASSYRQGVTNYGYTF.

As to this clone: The sequence runs out 3 residues before the end of the CDR3; the remainder is reconstructed from the germline J gene. The chain uses TRBV19 and TRBJ2-6; 10 positions agree with TRBD1. Unmatched junction bases numbered 10, after V lost 5 bases and J lost 0 bases. The CDR3 sequence is 19 residues long. The V gene's germline CDR1 is LNHDA and CDR2 SQIVND (reference sequence). Partial CDR3 DNA: TGTGCCAGTAGTCTTCGTTGGACAGGGGGGGTCTCTGGGGCCAACGTC. Translated, it gives CASSLRWTGGVSGANV. The whole CDR3 protein reads CASSLRWTGGVSGANVLTF.

On this clone itself: Coverage ceases 3 residues before the CDR3 finishes, and the germline J gene fills in the end. The genes are TRBV7-8 and TRBJ2-3, with 9 bases identical to TRBD2. The germline gives CDR1 SGHVS, CDR2 FQNEAQ. This CDR3 has 17 amino acids. V lost 1 base and J lost 2; bases outside the gene matches: 7. CDR3: CASSLGTTSGYTDTQYF. The part of the CDR3 DNA that was read is TGTGCCAGCAGCTTAGGCACGACTAGCGGATACACAGATACG. Together with reference TRBV7-8 and TRBJ2-3, the CDR3 gives the full variable domain: GAGVSQSPRYKVAKRGQDVALRCDPISGHVSLFWYQQALGQGPEFLTYFQNEAQLDKSGLPSDRFFAERPEGSVSTLKIQRTQQEDSAVYLCASSLGTTSGYTDTQYFGPGTRLTVL.

Worth noting for this clone: The observed sequence ends 3 residues before the CDR3 terminus, with the missing tail filled in from the germline J gene. This chain links TRBV19 with TRBJ1-2; possibly TRBD1 for D (6 bases). V shed 7 bases and J shed 1 base, with 16 bases lying between them. Germline CDR1 and CDR2: LNHDA and SQIVND (reference sequence). The CDR3 is 15 residues long. The CDR3 loop is CASTPDSPGNYGYTF. The sequenced part of the CDR3 DNA is TGTGCCAGTACTCCGGACAGCCCCGGTAACTATGGC.

Remarks on this clone: The CDR3 end is not reached by the read, which stops 3 residues before it; the germline J gene fills it in. The chain couples TRBV11-3 to TRBJ2-1; D is possibly TRBD2 (6 bases). Germline-derived CDR1 and CDR2 are SGHNT and YENEEA. Trimming removed 1 base from V and 2 bases from J, with 9 bases in between. This CDR3 comprises 15 residues. Partial CDR3 DNA: TGTGCCAGCAGCTTAGGCGGGAAGACCTACAATGAG. Residues: CASSLGGKTYNE. In full, the CDR3 reads CASSLGGKTYNEQFF.

For this clone: The missing CDR3 end, 3 residues past where the read stops, is filled in from the germline J gene. The chain combines TRBV18 with TRBJ2-1, with a weak D call TRBD2 (6 bases). The CDR3 covers 15 residues. Germline V gene sequence: CDR1 KGHSH, CDR2 LQKENI. V lost 6 bases to trimming and J lost 4 bases, with 16 bases between them. The covered CDR3 bases are TGTGCCAGCTCCCTCAGCCGGGACTCATACAATGAG. It specifies CASSLSRDSYNE. The whole CDR3 sequence reads CASSLSRDSYNEQFF.

CDR3 bases read: TGTGCCAGTAGTATTGGGGGCAGGGGGAGGATCCATCAGCCC. Residues: CASSIGGRGRIHQP. The CDR3 in its entirety is CASSIGGRGRIHQPQHF. This chain joins TRBV19 and TRBJ1-5, with 7 positions matching TRBD1. The CDR3 end is not reached by the read, which stops 3 residues before it; the germline J gene fills it in. Germline V gene lookup returns CDR1 LNHDA and CDR2 SQIVND (reference sequence). V lost 3 bases, J lost 5 bases, and 13 bases stayed unmatched. This CDR3 is 17 amino acids long.

To note about this clone: Sequencing ends 3 residues short of the CDR3 end; the germline J gene provides the rest. The chain uses TRBV19 and TRBJ1-4; 9 nucleotides match TRBD1. Germline values: CDR1 LNHDA, CDR2 SQIVND (reference sequence). V shed 5 bases, J shed 7 bases, and the junction held 8 bases outside the gene matches. CDR3 length equals 15 residues. Partial CDR3 DNA: TGTGCCAGTAGTCAAACAGGGGGCGGAGGTGAAAAA. This codes for CASSQTGGGGEK. The whole CDR3 is CASSQTGGGGEKLFF.

A remark on this clone: Read data end 3 residues before the CDR3 end; the end is taken from the germline J gene. V and J are TRBV3-1 (or the pseudogene TRBV3-2) and TRBJ2-7, with TRBD2 matching 7 bases. The CDR3 extends over 16 amino acids. J gave up 2 bases and V 4 bases, and 11 bases lay outside the gene matches. Germline loops: CDR1 LGHDT, CDR2 YNNKEL (reference sequence). The CDR3 loop reads CASSPSPLRGAYEQYF. Partial CDR3 DNA: TGTGCCAGCAGCCCTAGCCCCCTTCGGGGGGCCTACGAG.

Concerning this clone: The missing CDR3 end, 3 residues past where the read stops, is filled in from the germline J gene. The chain links TRBV29-1 to TRBJ1-2, with 9 positions matching TRBD1. Germline-derived CDR1 and CDR2 are SQVTM and ANQGSEA. The CDR3 is made up of 13 amino acids. V gave up 1 base and J gave up 7 bases; unmatched junction bases: 4. Partial CDR3 DNA: TGCAGCGTTGAAGTACAGGGGGCTAGTGGC. Protein sequence: CSVEVQGASG. The full CDR3 is CSVEVQGASGYTF.

Comment on this clone: The CDR3 goes on 3 residues after the read ends, and that part is filled in from the germline J gene. The chain is built from TRBV13 and TRBJ2-7, with 9 bases fitting TRBD1. V lost 5 bases, J lost 3 bases, and 8 bases stayed unmatched. Germline V gene sequence: CDR1 PRHDT, CDR2 FYEKMQ (reference sequence). The CDR3 covers 15 residues. CDR3 residues: CASSPSGQGVYEQYF. The sequenced part of the CDR3 DNA is TGTGCCAGCAGCCCCTCGGGACAGGGAGTCTACGAG. Full variable domain (remainder filled in from reference TRBV13 and TRBJ2-7): AAGVIQSPRHLIKEKRETATLKCYPIPRHDTVYWYQQGPGQDPQFLISFYEKMQSDKGSIPDRFSAQQFSDYHSELNMSSLELGDSALYFCASSPSGQGVYEQYFGPGTRLTVT.

Comment on this clone: The missing CDR3 end, 3 residues past where the read stops, is filled in from the germline J gene. This chain links TRBV7-8 with TRBJ2-7; 14 nucleotides align to TRBD2. Trimming removed 5 bases from V and 5 bases from J; junction bases left unmatched: 8. The CDR3 runs to 16 residues. The germline V gene encodes CDR1 SGHVS and CDR2 FQNEAQ. CDR3 DNA, as far as it was read: TGTGCCAGCAGCCCAAGGACTAGCGGGAGGCCCCACGAG. Protein: CASSPRTSGRPHE. The complete CDR3 reads CASSPRTSGRPHEQYF.

A remark on this clone: Coverage ceases 3 residues before the CDR3 finishes, and the germline J gene fills in the end. The rearrangement uses TRBV5-1 and TRBJ2-3; 8 bases align to TRBD2. Germline CDR1 is SGHRS and CDR2 is YFSETQ. This CDR3 has 14 residues. The V and J ends lost 4 bases and 5 bases, in that order; junction bases with no gene match: 6. The CDR3 loop is CASSRSGSGDTQYF. The CDR3 DNA, read in part, is TGCGCCAGCAGCCGAAGCGGGAGTGGAGATACG.

On this clone itself: The sequence runs out 3 residues before the end of the CDR3; the remainder is reconstructed from the germline J gene. The chain combines TRBV11-3 with TRBJ2-7; possible D gene TRBD1, 6 bases. CDR1 and CDR2 (germline): SGHNT, YENEEA. This CDR3 is 14 amino acids long. V was clipped by 5 bases and J by 3 bases, with 14 bases between them. The sequenced part of the CDR3 DNA is TGTGCCAGCAGCCCTCACAGGGTCGGCTACGAG. Residues: CASSPHRVGYE. The whole CDR3 sequence is CASSPHRVGYEQYF.